This TCR beta chain is from a study of T cells in Graves' hyperthyroidism and ophthalmopathy. Study results and caveats: Ophthalmopathy could be told apart from stable hyperthyroidism with a 13 V-J model. Blood also showed most of the thyroid clonotypes that were expanded above 0.001.

CDR1 is DFQATT, CDR2 SNEGSKA, per germline (reference sequence). The junction had 17 bases not matched to a gene; V was cut back by 1 base and J by 2 bases. The CDR3 contains 19 residues. This clonotype was seen many times. Its target is not known. Any patient presenting with uncontrolled infection, other autoimmune disease, pregnancy or lactation was left out. What was amplified from RNA transcripts were TCR beta CDR3 regions. Researchers ran a first-round RT-PCR on the TCR CDR3 using the HTBI primer set. MiXCR was run by TCRdb on the multiplex PCR reads, yielding one entry per CDR3 protein. The table records roughly 500,000 distinct CDR3 sequences, 46% of them present only once.

The source of this sequence is an adult woman with Graves' disease, either hyperthyroidism or ophthalmopathy (not recorded which). The chain uses TRBV20-1 and TRBJ2-7, with 10 bases that match TRBD2. The sequencing sample was made of peripheral blood or thyroid tissue (not recorded which). CDR3 residues: CSARGLGLAGAPNAYEQYF. Written as DNA, the CDR3 is TGCAGTGCTAGAGGTTTGGGGCTAGCGGGAGCTCCCAACGCCTACGAGCAGTACTTC.